This entry lists 18 T cell receptor beta chains sequenced from one sample in a study of T cells after yellow fever vaccination (dated 2019 in TCRdb). The treatment or condition tag for this specimen amounts to: live attenuated yellow fever vaccine strain. The library came from 5' RACE. Data came from an Illumina NovaSeq 6000. Using fastp trimming at Q25 and MiXCR clonotype assembly, TCRdb reanalyzed the public sequencing data and kept in-frame beta chains. Duplicate CDR3 protein sequences are folded into a single record with the most common DNA and genes. This sample comprises hundreds of thousands of distinct CDR3 sequences, approximately 19% of them detected only once. Around 17% of the sample belongs to the ten largest clones. This material consisted of PBMCs, taken before the yellow fever booster vaccination. The receptor set was obtained from a man between 18 and 35 years old who received the YFV17D yellow fever vaccine.

The chain employs TRBV6-5 and TRBJ2-2, with 9 nucleotides matching TRBD1. Looked up from germline, CDR1 is MNHEY and CDR2 is SVGAGI. With 8 bases clipped from V and 4 bases from J, the junction kept 5 bases outside the gene matches. The CDR3 is 14 residues long. The CDR3 sequence is CASGGQGGTGELFF. In DNA form, the CDR3 reads TGTGCCAGCGGGGGACAGGGTGGCACCGGGGAGCTGTTTTTT.

This clonotype was seen a handful of times. The chain recombines TRBV10-3 with TRBJ2-1; TRBD2 matches 12 bases. CDR3 length equals 16 residues. V lost 2 bases to trimming and J lost 9 bases; unmatched junction nucleotides: 8. The germline V gene has CDR1 ENHRY and CDR2 SYGVKD. The CDR3 region is CAISELPSGGATEQFF. As DNA, the CDR3 is TGTGCCATCAGTGAGCTGCCTAGCGGGGGGGCAACTGAGCAGTTCTTC.

This clonotype has a handful of counts. The genes are TRBV20-1 and TRBJ1-5, with D unclear. The CDR3 consists of 13 residues. The germline V and J ends were trimmed by 3 bases and 2 bases, with 8 bases remaining between them. Germline CDR1 is DFQATT and CDR2 is SNEGSKA (reference sequence). The CDR3 DNA reads TGCAGTGCTAGGACCGGGGGCAATCAGCCCCAGCATTTT. Translation: CSARTGGNQPQHF.

The chain uses TRBV7-2 and TRBJ2-3; the D gene is possibly TRBD2 (5 bases). This CDR3 has 13 residues. Trimming took off 3 bases at V and 6 bases at J, with 10 bases between the two ends. CDR1 and CDR2 (germline): SGHTA, FQGNSA. The CDR3 DNA sequence: TGTGCCAGCAGCTTGTACGGGGTGGATACGCAGTATTTT. Translation gives CASSLYGVDTQYF.

In this sample, this clonotype turned up many times. The chain carries TRBV4-3 and TRBJ2-6; D is possibly TRBD2 (5 bases). The CDR3 spans 16 residues. Germline loops: CDR1 LGHNA, CDR2 YSLEER. The V end was cut by 2 bases, the J end by 0 bases, with 8 bases between. As DNA, the CDR3 is TGCGCCAGCAGCCAACCCGAGGGCTCTGGGGCCAACGTCCTGACTTTC. Amino acids: CASSQPEGSGANVLTF.

In its sample, this clonotype was seen many times. The chain recombines TRBV5-4 with TRBJ2-2, with D uncertain. This CDR3 is built from 15 residues. Germline CDR1 SGHNT, CDR2 YYREEE (reference sequence). V was shortened by 3 bases and J by 7 bases, with 16 bases between the two germline ends. CDR3 protein: CASSSRVGSGGELFF. The CDR3 DNA reads TGTGCCAGCAGCTCCCGCGTTGGGTCGGGCGGGGAGCTGTTTTTT.

The chain joins TRBV4-1 to TRBJ1-5; D gene unclear. The CDR3 has 16 residues. Germline V gives CDR1 MGHRA, CDR2 YSYEKL. The ends were cut back, 1 base at V and 0 bases at J, with 10 bases in the middle. CDR3 amino acids: CASSQVGGPSNQPQHF. In DNA form, the CDR3 reads TGCGCCAGCAGCCAAGTAGGTGGACCTAGCAATCAGCCCCAGCATTTT.

Ten or more counts support this clonotype. The chain uses TRBV11-2 and TRBJ1-1; possibly TRBD1 for D (6 bases). CDR3 size: 12 residues. The V end was cut by 6 bases, the J end by 7 bases, with 12 bases between. Germline CDR1 and CDR2: SGHAT and FQNNGV. The CDR3 loop is CASRRGRGEAFF. The CDR3 DNA reads as TGTGCCAGCAGGCGGGGGCGGGGTGAAGCTTTCTTT.

This clonotype was observed a few times. This chain joins TRBV15 and TRBJ1-1; D unclear. CDR3 length: 11 amino acids. Germline loops: CDR1 LNHNV, CDR2 YYDKDF (reference sequence). Trimming left V 1 base short and J 9 bases short, with 6 bases between. CDR3 nucleotide sequence: TGTGCCACCAGCAGAGGGGTTCAAGCTTTCTTT. It specifies CATSRGVQAFF.

This clonotype was found a few times. The rearrangement uses TRBV7-2 and TRBJ1-1, with D unresolved. The V gene's germline CDR1 is SGHTA and CDR2 FQGNSA. V lost 6 bases and J 5 bases, leaving 10 bases between the germline ends. The CDR3 is made up of 12 amino acids. Here the CDR3 DNA reads TGTGCCAGCAGTTACCCCCGGACTGAAGCTTTCTTT. Its translation is CASSYPRTEAFF.

This clonotype was found a few times. The chain couples TRBV12-3 or TRBV12-4 to TRBJ1-2; D is unclear. The CDR3 is 11 amino acids. Trimming removed 4 bases at V and 8 bases at J, with 8 bases between. CDR3 region: CASSSIGGYTF. The DNA of the CDR3 is TGTGCCAGCAGTTCCATAGGGGGCTACACCTTC.

This sequence joins TRBV6-5 and TRBJ2-5; a weak D match, TRBD2 (5 bases). V lost 6 bases to trimming and J lost 7 bases, with 12 bases between them. In germline, CDR1 is MNHEY, CDR2 SVGAGI. The CDR3 length is 12 residues. CDR3 protein: CASSPGLWTQYF. Here the CDR3 DNA reads TGTGCCAGCAGCCCCGGACTGTGGACCCAGTACTTC.

This clonotype was recorded a few times. V is TRBV6-5 and J is TRBJ2-7, with D tentatively TRBD1 (5 bases). The germline V gene encodes CDR1 MNHEY and CDR2 SVGAGI. The CDR3 has 12 amino acids. Trimming left V 7 bases short and J 7 bases short, with 14 bases between. The CDR3 sequence: CASTDSRWEQYF. In DNA form, the CDR3 reads TGTGCCAGCACCGACAGTAGGTGGGAGCAGTACTTC.

This chain joins TRBV5-1 and TRBJ1-3, with 9 bases identical to TRBD1. CDR1 SGHRS and CDR2 YFSETQ come from the germline V gene. There are 16 residues in the CDR3. Unmatched junction bases numbered 6, after V lost 1 base and J lost 4 bases. CDR3 DNA: TGCGCCAGCAGCTTGAGTGGACAGGGGTACGGAAACACCATATATTTT. This translates into CASSLSGQGYGNTIYF.

The chain combines TRBV19 with TRBJ2-5, with 9 bases identical to TRBD2. The J segment lost 5 bases and the V segment lost 6 bases, leaving 4 bases of the junction unmatched. Germline CDR1 and CDR2: LNHDA and SQIVND (reference sequence). The CDR3 is 13 residues long. The CDR3 DNA reads as TGTGCCAGTAGGCCCGGGACTAGCGAGACCCAGTACTTC. Encoded protein: CASRPGTSETQYF.

The rearrangement joins TRBV6-4 to TRBJ2-3, with D perhaps TRBD2 (7 bases). Germline CDR1 and CDR2: MRHNA and SNTAGT. V lost 2 bases to trimming and J lost 2 bases, with 14 bases between them. The CDR3 consists of 16 residues. This CDR3 reads CASSDRSGGYTDTQYF. CDR3 DNA sequence: TGTGCCAGCAGTGACCGTTCGGGGGGCTACACAGATACGCAGTATTTT.

The sample holds a few counts of this clonotype. This rearrangement joins TRBV10-2 to TRBJ2-3; 10 positions agree with TRBD2. This CDR3 spans 14 amino acids. The germline V gene encodes CDR1 WSHSY and CDR2 SAAADI. Trimming took 6 bases from V and 2 from J; bases not matched to a gene: 2. The CDR3 region is CASRLAGDTDTQYF. In nucleotides, the CDR3 is TGCGCCAGCAGGCTAGCGGGGGACACAGATACGCAGTATTTT.

The chain is built from TRBV29-1 and TRBJ2-3, with no clear D. The germline V gene encodes CDR1 SQVTM and CDR2 ANQGSEA. This CDR3 is 13 amino acids long. The ends were cut back, 7 bases at V and 4 bases at J, with 15 bases in the middle. Here the CDR3 DNA reads TGCAGCGCCTTTGAAGGCCCCGCAGATACGCAGTATTTT. It codes for CSAFEGPADTQYF.